This TCR beta chain emerged from a study of cytomegalovirus exposure and HLA in healthy donors. Germline V gives CDR1 WSHSY, CDR2 SAAADI. The junction had 11 bases not matched to a gene; V was cut back by 7 bases and J by 3 bases. The CDR3 runs to 15 residues. Use of 60 Vbeta and 13 Jbeta primers characterized the PCR. This table comes from immunoSEQ multiplex PCR, and its TCRdb copy is limited to in-frame clones, with some not included. The sample records 90,000 or so clones, 70% to 85% being singletons. The sample was PBMCs. This receptor was identified in a man aged 50-60 years in good health and CMV-seronegative. The chain couples TRBV10-2 to TRBJ2-7, with 8 positions matching TRBD2. DNA for the CDR3: TGCGCCAGCACGGTGAGAGCGGGAGAGGGCTACGAGCAGTACTTC. This encodes CASTVRAGEGYEQYF.